This T cell receptor beta chain came from a study of shared clonotypes between healthy human individuals. General study findings and limits: Rarefaction analysis demonstrated incomplete sorted-subset sequencing notwithstanding large depth. Generation probabilities of non-shared clonotypes were lower (relative to those shared by all four donors).

As concerns this clone: Its target is not known.

Investigators divided CD4+ cells into CD45RA+ naive and CD45RA-negative memory subsets. CDR3 length: 15 amino acids. With 8 bases clipped from V and 0 bases from J, the junction kept 7 bases outside the gene matches. Germline CDR1 and CDR2: MNHEY and SMNVEV (reference sequence). Assay execution proceeded at the deep level. Assay used: immunoSEQ multiplex PCR; TCRdb lists only in-frame clones, some missing. The repertoire consists of over a million clones, with 70% to 80% occurring once and the leading ten covering roughly 0.65%. V is TRBV27 and J is TRBJ2-7, with 10 bases fitting TRBD2. The receptor's source is a man between 18 and 35 years old in good health. Some clones in this sample may be carry-over from other donors' samples. The material sequenced was memory CD4+ T cells from PBMCs. Stated subset: CD45RA-negative fraction. The CDR3 spells CASYRLAGLSYEQYF. The CDR3 nucleotides read TGTGCCAGCTACCGACTAGCGGGCCTCTCCTACGAGCAGTACTTC.